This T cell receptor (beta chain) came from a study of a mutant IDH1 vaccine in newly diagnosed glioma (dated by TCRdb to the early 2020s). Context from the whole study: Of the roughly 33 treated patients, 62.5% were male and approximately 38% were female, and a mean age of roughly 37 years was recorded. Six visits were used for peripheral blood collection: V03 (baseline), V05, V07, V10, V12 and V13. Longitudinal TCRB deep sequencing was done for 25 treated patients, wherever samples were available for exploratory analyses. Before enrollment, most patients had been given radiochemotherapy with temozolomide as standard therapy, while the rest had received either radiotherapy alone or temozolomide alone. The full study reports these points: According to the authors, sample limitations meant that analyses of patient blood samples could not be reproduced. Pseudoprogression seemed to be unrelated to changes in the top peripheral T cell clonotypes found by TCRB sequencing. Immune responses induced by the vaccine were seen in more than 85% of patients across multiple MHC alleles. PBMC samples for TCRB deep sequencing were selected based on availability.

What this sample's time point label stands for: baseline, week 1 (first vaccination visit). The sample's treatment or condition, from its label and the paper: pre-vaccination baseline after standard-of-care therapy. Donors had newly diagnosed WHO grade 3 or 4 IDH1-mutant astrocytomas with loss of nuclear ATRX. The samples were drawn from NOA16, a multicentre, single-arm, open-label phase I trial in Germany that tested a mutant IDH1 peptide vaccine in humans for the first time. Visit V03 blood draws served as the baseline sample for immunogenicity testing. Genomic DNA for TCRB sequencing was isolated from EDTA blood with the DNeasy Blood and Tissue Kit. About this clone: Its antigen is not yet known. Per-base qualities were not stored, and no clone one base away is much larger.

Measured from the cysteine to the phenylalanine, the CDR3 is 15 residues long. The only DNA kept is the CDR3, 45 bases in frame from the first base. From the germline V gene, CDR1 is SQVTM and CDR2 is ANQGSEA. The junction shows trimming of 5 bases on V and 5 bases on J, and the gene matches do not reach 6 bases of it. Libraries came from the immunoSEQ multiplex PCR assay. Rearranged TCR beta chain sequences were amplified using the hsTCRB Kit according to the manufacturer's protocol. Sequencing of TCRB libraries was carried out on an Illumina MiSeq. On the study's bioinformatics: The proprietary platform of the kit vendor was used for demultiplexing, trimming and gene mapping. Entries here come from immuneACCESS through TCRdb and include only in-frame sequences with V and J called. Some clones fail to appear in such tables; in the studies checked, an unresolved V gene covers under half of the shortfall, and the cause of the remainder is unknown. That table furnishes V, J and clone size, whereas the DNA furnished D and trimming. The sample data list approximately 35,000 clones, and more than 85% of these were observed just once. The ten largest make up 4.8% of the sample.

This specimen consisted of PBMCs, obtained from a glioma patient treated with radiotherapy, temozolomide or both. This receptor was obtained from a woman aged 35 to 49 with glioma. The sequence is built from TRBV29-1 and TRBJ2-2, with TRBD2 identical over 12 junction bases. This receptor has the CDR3 CSVRLAGVRTGELFF. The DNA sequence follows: TGCAGCGTTCGACTAGCGGGAGTGAGAACCGGGGAGCTGTTTTTT.